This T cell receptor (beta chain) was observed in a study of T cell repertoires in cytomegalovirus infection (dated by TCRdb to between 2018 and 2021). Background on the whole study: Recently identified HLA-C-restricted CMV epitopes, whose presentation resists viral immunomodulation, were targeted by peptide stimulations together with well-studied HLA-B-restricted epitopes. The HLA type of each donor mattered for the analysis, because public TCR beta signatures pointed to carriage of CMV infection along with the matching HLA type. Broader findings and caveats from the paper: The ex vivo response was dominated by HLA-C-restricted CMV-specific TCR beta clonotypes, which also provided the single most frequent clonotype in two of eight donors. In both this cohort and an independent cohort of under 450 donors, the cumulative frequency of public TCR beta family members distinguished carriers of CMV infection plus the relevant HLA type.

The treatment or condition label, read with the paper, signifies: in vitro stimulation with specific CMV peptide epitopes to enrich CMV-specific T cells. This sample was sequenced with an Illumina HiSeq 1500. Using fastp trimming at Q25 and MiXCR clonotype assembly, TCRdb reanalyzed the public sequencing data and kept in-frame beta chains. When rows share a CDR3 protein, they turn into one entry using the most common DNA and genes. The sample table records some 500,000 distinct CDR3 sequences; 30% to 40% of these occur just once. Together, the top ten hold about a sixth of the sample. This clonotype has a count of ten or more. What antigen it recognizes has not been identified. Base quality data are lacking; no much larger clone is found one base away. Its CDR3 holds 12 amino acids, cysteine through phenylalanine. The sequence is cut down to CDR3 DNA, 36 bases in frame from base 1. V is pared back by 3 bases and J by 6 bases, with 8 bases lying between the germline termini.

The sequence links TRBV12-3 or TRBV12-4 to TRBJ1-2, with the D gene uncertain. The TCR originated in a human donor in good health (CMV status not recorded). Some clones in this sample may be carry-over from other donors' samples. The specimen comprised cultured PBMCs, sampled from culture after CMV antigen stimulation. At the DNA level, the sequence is TGTGCCAGCAGTTTCCGGAGGCATGGCTACACCTTC. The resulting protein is CASSFRRHGYTF.